This TCR beta chain was observed in a study of cytomegalovirus exposure and HLA in healthy donors. Study overall: Falling in the Caucasian-associated ancestry cluster were 81% of a few hundred genotyped donors. Whole-study findings and limits: When the data were analyzed later, several of the most significant clusters appeared to be linked to common viral pathogens. Presence/absence comparisons presumed near-even sequencing depth among donors.

Losses at the gene ends were 0 bases for V and 2 bases for J; bases not matched to a gene: 4. The CDR3 contains 15 residues. CDR1 is MNHNY, CDR2 SVGAGI, per germline (reference sequence). PCR involved 60 Vbeta and 13 Jbeta primers. Some clones are missing from TCRdb's copy, which holds only in-frame ones; the method was immunoSEQ multiplex PCR. The sample has about 200,000 clones, about 80% seen once. This clone was found a few times. What it binds is unknown. The TCR was taken from a woman under 40 in good health and CMV-seronegative. The genes are TRBV6-6 and TRBJ2-7; 7 nucleotides line up with TRBD2. Sequencing was carried out using PBMCs. CDR3 sequence reads: CASSYSSGWTYEQYF. DNA for the CDR3: TGTGCCAGCAGTTACTCTAGCGGGTGGACCTACGAGCAGTACTTC.